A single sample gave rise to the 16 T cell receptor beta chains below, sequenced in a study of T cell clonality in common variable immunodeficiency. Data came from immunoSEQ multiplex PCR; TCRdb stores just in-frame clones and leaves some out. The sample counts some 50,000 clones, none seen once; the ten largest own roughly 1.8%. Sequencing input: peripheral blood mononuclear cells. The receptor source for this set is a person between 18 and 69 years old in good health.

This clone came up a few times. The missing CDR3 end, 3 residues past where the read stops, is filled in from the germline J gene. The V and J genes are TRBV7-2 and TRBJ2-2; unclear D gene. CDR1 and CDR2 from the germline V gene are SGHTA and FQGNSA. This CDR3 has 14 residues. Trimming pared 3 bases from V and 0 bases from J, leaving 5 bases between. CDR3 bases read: TGTGCCAGCAGCTTCAGGTCGAACACCGGGGAG. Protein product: CASSFRSNTGE. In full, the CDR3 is CASSFRSNTGELFF.

CDR3 DNA, as far as it was read: TGTGCCAGCAGCTTGTCAGGGAGTAGCTATGGC. It yields the protein CASSLSGSSYG. In full, the CDR3 is CASSLSGSSYGYTF. V and J are TRBV7-6 and TRBJ1-2, with D tentatively TRBD1 (5 bases). The CDR3 end is not reached by the read, which stops 3 residues before it; the germline J gene fills it in. CDR1 SGHVS and CDR2 FNYEAQ come from the germline V gene. Trimming cost V 3 bases and J 4 bases, with 12 bases left between them. This CDR3 is 14 amino acids long.

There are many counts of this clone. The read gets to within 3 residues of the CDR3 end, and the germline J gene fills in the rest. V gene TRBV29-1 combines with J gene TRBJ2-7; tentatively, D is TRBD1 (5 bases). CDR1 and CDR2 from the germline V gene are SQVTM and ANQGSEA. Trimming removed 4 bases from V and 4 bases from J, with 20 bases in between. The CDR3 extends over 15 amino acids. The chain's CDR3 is CSVVPIGHVFYEQYF. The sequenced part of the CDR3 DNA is TGCAGCGTTGTTCCCATAGGACACGTCTTTTACGAG.

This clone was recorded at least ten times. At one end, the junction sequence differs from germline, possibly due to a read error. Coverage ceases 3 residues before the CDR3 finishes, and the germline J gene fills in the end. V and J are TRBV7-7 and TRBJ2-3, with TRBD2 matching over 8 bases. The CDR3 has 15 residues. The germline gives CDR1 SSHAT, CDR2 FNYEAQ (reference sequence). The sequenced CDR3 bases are TGTGCTAGCAGCCAAGGTAGCGGGATCACAGATACG. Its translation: CASSQGSGITDT. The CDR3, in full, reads CASSQGSGITDTQYF. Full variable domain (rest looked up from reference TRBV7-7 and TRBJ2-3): GAGVSQSPRYKVTKRGQDVTLRCDPISSHATLYWYQQALGQGPEFLTYFNYEAQPDKSGLPSDRFSAERPEGSISTLTIQRTEQRDSAMYRCASSQGSGITDTQYFGPGTRLTVL.

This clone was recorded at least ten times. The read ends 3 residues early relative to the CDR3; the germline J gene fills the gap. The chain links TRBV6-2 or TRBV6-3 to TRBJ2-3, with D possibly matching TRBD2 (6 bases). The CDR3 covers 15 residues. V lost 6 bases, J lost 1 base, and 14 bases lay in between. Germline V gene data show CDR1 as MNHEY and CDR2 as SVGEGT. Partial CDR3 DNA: TGTGCCAGCAGCCGAGTCGGGACTCGCACAGATACG. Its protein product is CASSRVGTRTDT. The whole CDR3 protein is CASSRVGTRTDTQYF.

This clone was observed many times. CDR3: CAWSTGEETQYF. CDR3 DNA, as far as it was read: TGTGCCTGGAGCACAGGGGAAGAGACG. The rearrangement links TRBV30 to TRBJ2-3, with 7 bases aligning to TRBD1. Coverage ceases 3 residues before the CDR3 finishes, and the germline J gene fills in the end. Germline lookup yields CDR1 GTSNPN and CDR2 SVGIG (reference sequence). The CDR3 sequence is 12 residues long. The entire variable domain, with the rest obtained from reference TRBV30 and TRBJ2-3, is as follows: SQTIHQWPATLVQPVGSPLSLECTVEGTSNPNLYWYRQAAGRGLQLLFYSVGIGQISSEVPQNLSASRPQDRQFILSSKKLLLSDSGFYLCAWSTGEETQYFGPGTRLTVL.

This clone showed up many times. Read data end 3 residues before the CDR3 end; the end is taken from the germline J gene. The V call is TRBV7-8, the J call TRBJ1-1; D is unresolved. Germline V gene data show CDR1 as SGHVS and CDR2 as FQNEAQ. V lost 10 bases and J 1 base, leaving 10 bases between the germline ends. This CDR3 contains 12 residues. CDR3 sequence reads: CATGQRNTEAFF. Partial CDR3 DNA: TGTGCCACCGGCCAGCGGAACACTGAA.

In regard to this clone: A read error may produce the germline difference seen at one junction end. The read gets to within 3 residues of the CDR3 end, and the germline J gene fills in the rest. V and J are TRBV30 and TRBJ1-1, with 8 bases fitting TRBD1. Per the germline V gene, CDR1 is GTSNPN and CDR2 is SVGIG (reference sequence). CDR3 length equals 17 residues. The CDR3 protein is CAWGQGAPGGACTDAFF. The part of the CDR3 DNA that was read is TGTGCCTGGGGCCAAGGGGCCCCAGGGGGCGCATGTACTGAC.

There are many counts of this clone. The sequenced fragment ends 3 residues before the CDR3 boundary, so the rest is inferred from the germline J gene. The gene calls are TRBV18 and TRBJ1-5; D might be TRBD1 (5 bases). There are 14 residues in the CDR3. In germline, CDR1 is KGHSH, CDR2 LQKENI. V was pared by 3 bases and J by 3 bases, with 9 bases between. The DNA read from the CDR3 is TGTGCCAGCTCACCGGGGCTATCCAATCAGCCC. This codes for CASSPGLSNQP. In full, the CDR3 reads CASSPGLSNQPQHF.

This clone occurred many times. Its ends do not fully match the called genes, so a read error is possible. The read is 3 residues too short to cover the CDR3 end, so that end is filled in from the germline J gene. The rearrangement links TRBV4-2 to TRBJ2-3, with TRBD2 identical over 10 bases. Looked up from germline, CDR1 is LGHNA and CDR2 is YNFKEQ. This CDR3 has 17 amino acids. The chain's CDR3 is CASSQGASGGYTDTQYF. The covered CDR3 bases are TGCGCCAGCAGCCAAGGGGCTAGCGGGGGATACACAGATACG.

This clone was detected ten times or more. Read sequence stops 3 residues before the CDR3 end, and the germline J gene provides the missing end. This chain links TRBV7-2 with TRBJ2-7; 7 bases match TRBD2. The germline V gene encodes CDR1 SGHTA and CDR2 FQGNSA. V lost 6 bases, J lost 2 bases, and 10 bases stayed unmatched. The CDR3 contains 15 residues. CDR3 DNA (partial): TGTGCCAGCAGATATACAACCGCGGGGGCCTACGAG. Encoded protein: CASRYTTAGAYE. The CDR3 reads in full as CASRYTTAGAYEQYF. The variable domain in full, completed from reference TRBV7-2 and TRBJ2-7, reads GAGVSQSPSNKVTEKGKDVELRCDPISGHTALYWYRQSLGQGLEFLIYFQGNSAPDKSGLPSDRFSAERTGGSVSTLTIQRTQQEDSAVYLCASRYTTAGAYEQYFGPGTRLTVT.

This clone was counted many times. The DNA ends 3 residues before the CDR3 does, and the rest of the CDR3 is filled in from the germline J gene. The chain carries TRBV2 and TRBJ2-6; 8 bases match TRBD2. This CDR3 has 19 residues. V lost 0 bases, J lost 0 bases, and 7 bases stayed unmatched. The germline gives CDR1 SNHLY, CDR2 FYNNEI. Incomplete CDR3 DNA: TGTGCCAGCAGTGAAGCGTTCATAGCGGGGCTCTCTGGGGCCAACGTC. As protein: CASSEAFIAGLSGANV. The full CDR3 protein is CASSEAFIAGLSGANVLTF.

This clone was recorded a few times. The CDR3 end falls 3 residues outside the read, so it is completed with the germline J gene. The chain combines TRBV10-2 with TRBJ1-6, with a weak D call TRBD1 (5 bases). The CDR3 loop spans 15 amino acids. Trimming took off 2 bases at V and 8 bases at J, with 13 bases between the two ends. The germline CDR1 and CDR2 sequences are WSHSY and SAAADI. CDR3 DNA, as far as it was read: TGCGCCAGCAGTGAGGGCGCAGGGTCGGATTCACCC. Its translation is CASSEGAGSDSP. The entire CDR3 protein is CASSEGAGSDSPLHF.

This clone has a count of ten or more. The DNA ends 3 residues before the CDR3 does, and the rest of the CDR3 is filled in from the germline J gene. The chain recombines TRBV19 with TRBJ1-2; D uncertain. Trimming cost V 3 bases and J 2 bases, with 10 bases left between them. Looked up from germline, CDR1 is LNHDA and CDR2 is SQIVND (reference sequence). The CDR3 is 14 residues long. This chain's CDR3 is CASSMWAANYGYTF. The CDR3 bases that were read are TGTGCCAGTAGTATGTGGGCAGCAAACTATGGC.

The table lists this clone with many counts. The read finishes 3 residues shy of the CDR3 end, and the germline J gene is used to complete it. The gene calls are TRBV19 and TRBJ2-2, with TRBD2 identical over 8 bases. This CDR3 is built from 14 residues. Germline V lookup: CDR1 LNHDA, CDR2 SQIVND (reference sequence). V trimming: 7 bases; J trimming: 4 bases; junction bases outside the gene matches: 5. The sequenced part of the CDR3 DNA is TGTGCCAGTACCTCCCGGGGGGGCACCGGGGAG. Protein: CASTSRGGTGE. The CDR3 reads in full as CASTSRGGTGELFF.

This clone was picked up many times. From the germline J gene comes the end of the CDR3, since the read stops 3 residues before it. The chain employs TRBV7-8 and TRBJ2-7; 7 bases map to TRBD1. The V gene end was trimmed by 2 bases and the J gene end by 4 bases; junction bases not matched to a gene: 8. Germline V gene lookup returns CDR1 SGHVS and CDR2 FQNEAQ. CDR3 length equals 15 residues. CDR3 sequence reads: CASSLNRDSGYEQYF. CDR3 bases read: TGTGCCAGCAGCTTAAATAGGGACAGTGGATACGAG.